Listed here are 29 T cell receptor beta chains from one sample, sequenced in a study of OX40 agonist ivuxolimab in advanced cancers. Produced via immunoSEQ multiplex PCR; TCRdb's table is partial and in-frame only. The sample shows 60,000 to 80,000 clones, approximately 90% of them seen only once. The material sequenced was CD4+ or CD8+ T cells sorted from blood, taken in a trial of the OX40 agonist ivuxolimab. These receptors came from an adult with an advanced solid tumor such as melanoma, head and neck, liver or kidney cancer.

This clone was picked up one time. The chain carries TRBV11-3 and TRBJ2-3; TRBD2 is a possible D gene (5 bases). V dropped 6 bases and J dropped 3 bases, with 25 bases sitting between them. Germline V lookup: CDR1 SGHNT, CDR2 YENEEA. This CDR3 has 18 residues. The CDR3 region is CASSSKAFDPRGTDTQYF. The CDR3 bases are TGTGCCAGCAGTTCAAAGGCCTTTGACCCCCGGGGTACAGATACGCAGTATTTT.

The CDR3 region has the DNA TGTGCCAGTAGTTCTTCCCCCCGGGGGTCACCCCTCCACTTT. Amino acid sequence: CASSSSPRGSPLHF. This rearrangement joins TRBV19 to TRBJ1-6; TRBD1 is a possible D gene (5 bases). CDR1 is LNHDA and CDR2 is SQIVND in the germline V gene (reference sequence). Trimming cost V 5 bases and J 10 bases, with 15 bases left between them. CDR3 length equals 14 residues.

This clone was found a few times. The rearrangement joins TRBV7-3 to TRBJ1-1; 8 bases match TRBD1. This CDR3 comprises 15 residues. CDR1 and CDR2 (germline): SGHTA, FQGTGA. V lost 5 bases to trimming and J lost 4 bases; unmatched junction nucleotides: 9. The CDR3 loop reads CASSLLGQGSTEAFF. In DNA form, the CDR3 reads TGTGCCAGCAGCCTCCTCGGACAGGGATCCACTGAAGCTTTCTTT.

This clone was found a few times. The V gene is TRBV15, the J gene TRBJ2-5; 12 positions match TRBD2. Trimming took 5 bases from V and 6 from J; bases not matched to a gene: 4. Germline values: CDR1 LNHNV, CDR2 YYDKDF (reference sequence). This CDR3 contains 14 residues. The CDR3 nucleotides are TGTGCCACCAGCTCGACTAGCGGGGGAAAGACCCAGTACTTC. Protein product: CATSSTSGGKTQYF.

The J gene is TRBJ2-5, the V gene TRBV6-6; weak D call: TRBD2 (6 bases). This CDR3 is 15 amino acids long. V lost 5 bases and J lost 4, with 17 bases in between. Germline lookup yields CDR1 MNHNY and CDR2 SVGAGI (reference sequence). Written as DNA, the CDR3 is TGTGCCAGCAGTAAGGGACTCAATCGCGGAGAGACCCAGTACTTC. It yields the protein CASSKGLNRGETQYF.

This clone was counted between two and nine times. The gene calls are TRBV21-1 and TRBJ2-3; TRBD2 is taken as the D call from the table, unchecked against the DNA. TRBV21-1 is designated a pseudogene. This CDR3 has 19 residues. CDR3 DNA sequence: TGTGCCAGCAGCAAAGTTTTTTCGGGAGCCGATCCTAGCACAGATACGCAGTATTTT. Protein product: CASSKVFSGADPSTDTQYF.

This rearrangement joins TRBV12-5 to TRBJ1-1; D remains unclear. The CDR3 covers 14 residues. The ends were cut back, 2 bases at V and 1 base at J, with 8 bases in the middle. Germline loops: CDR1 LGHNT, CDR2 FRNRAP. CDR3 DNA: TGTGCTAGTGGTTTGTCAGTGAAGAACACTGAAGCTTTCTTT. This gives the protein CASGLSVKNTEAFF.

The V and J genes are TRBV6-6 and TRBJ2-5; D is possibly TRBD2 (5 bases). The CDR3 runs 13 residues. Trimming cost V 2 bases and J 2 bases, with 6 bases left between them. From germline, CDR1 is MNHNY and CDR2 SVGAGI (reference sequence). CDR3 sequence: CASSYGLQETQYF. The CDR3 DNA reads TGTGCCAGCAGTTACGGACTTCAAGAGACCCAGTACTTC.

The CDR3 is CASSPHRVPNEKLFF. The CDR3 DNA reads as TGTGCCAGCAGCCCCCACAGGGTACCTAATGAAAAACTGTTTTTT. The chain carries TRBV7-9 and TRBJ1-4; D might be TRBD1 (6 bases). The CDR3 runs 15 residues. The V gene lost 5 bases and the J gene lost 3 bases, with 13 bases spanning the gap. Per the germline V gene, CDR1 is SEHNR and CDR2 is FQNEAQ (reference sequence).

The rearrangement joins TRBV5-4 to TRBJ2-1, with D unclear. V was pared by 2 bases and J by 4 bases, with 10 bases between. This CDR3 is built from 14 residues. CDR1 is SGHNT, CDR2 YYREEE, per germline (reference sequence). CDR3 in amino acids: CASSLLEGYNEQFF. Here the CDR3 DNA reads TGTGCCAGCAGCTTACTCGAAGGGTACAATGAGCAGTTCTTC.

J is TRBJ1-5 and V is TRBV12-5; TRBD1 aligns across 7 bases. J was trimmed by 4 bases and V by 1 base; bases with no gene match: 4. The V gene's germline CDR1 is LGHNT and CDR2 FRNRAP. CDR3 length: 15 amino acids. CDR3 sequence reads: CASGLEGTANQPQHF. Here the CDR3 DNA reads TGTGCTAGTGGTTTGGAAGGGACAGCTAATCAGCCCCAGCATTTT. Full variable domain (outside the CDR3, taken from reference TRBV12-5 and TRBJ1-5): DARVTQTPRHKVTEMGQEVTMRCQPILGHNTVFWYRQTMMQGLELLAYFRNRAPLDDSGMPKDRFSAEMPDATLATLKIQPSEPRDSAVYFCASGLEGTANQPQHFGDGTRLSIL.

The J gene is TRBJ2-6, the V gene TRBV18, with D perhaps matching TRBD1 or TRBD2 (5 bases each). The CDR3 is 18 residues long. CDR1 and CDR2 (germline): KGHSH, LQKENI. Trimming removed 3 bases at V and 4 bases at J, with 19 bases between. CDR3 nucleotide sequence: TGTGCCAGCTCACCCTCCGCTCCGGGGCGGTCCGGGGCCAACGTCCTGACTTTC. Protein: CASSPSAPGRSGANVLTF.

The rearrangement joins TRBV28 to TRBJ1-2; TRBD1 agrees at 7 bases. J was trimmed by 6 bases and V by 6 bases; bases with no gene match: 10. Per germline, CDR1 MDHEN and CDR2 SYDVKM. The CDR3 has 14 amino acids. The CDR3 spells CASRTTGAGDGYTF. DNA for the CDR3: TGTGCCAGCAGGACAACAGGGGCTGGGGATGGCTACACCTTC.

V usage is TRBV27 and J usage is TRBJ1-1; possibly TRBD1 for D (5 bases). The CDR3 covers 15 residues. The V end was cut by 3 bases, the J end by 4 bases, with 15 bases between. The germline gives CDR1 MNHEY, CDR2 SMNVEV (reference sequence). CDR3 in amino acids: CASSFSFGGGTEAFF. The DNA for the CDR3 is TGTGCCAGCAGTTTTAGTTTCGGGGGGGGCACTGAAGCTTTCTTT.

The rearrangement joins TRBV7-2 to TRBJ2-7; the D is unclear. V lost 3 bases to trimming and J lost 2 bases, with 8 bases between them. Germline values: CDR1 SGHTA, CDR2 FQGNSA. This CDR3 contains 13 residues. The CDR3 sequence is CASSLRSPYEQYF. CDR3 coding DNA: TGTGCCAGCAGCTTGAGGTCCCCCTACGAGCAGTACTTC.

CDR3 sequence: CASSRDGQYEQYF. The DNA for the CDR3 is TGTGCCAGCAGCCGGGACGGCCAATACGAGCAGTACTTC. The V and J genes are TRBV7-9 and TRBJ2-7, with D possibly being TRBD1 or TRBD2 (5 bases each). V was cut by 5 bases and J by 4 bases, with 12 bases left in between. Germline V gives CDR1 SEHNR, CDR2 FQNEAQ (reference sequence). The CDR3 totals 13 residues.

The sample holds one count of this clone. The chain joins TRBV25-1 to TRBJ1-1; D gene uncertain. CDR1 is MGHDK and CDR2 is SYGVNS in the germline V gene. This CDR3 has 15 residues. The ends were cut back, 2 bases at V and 6 bases at J, with 16 bases in the middle. The CDR3 nucleotides read TGTGCCAGCAGTGAAGACTTAACGAGGGTGTCTGAAGCTTTCTTT. Translated: CASSEDLTRVSEAFF.

This clone showed up just a few times. The chain couples TRBV4-1 to TRBJ1-5, with D perhaps TRBD1 (5 bases). Germline CDR1 reads MGHRA; CDR2 reads YSYEKL. V was pared by 3 bases and J by 4 bases, with 22 bases between. The CDR3 length is 18 residues. The CDR3 sequence: CASSQAGKVRGENQPQHF. CDR3 DNA: TGCGCCAGCAGCCAGGCGGGGAAGGTAAGGGGAGAGAATCAGCCCCAGCATTTT.

The rearrangement uses TRBV9 and TRBJ1-1, with 10 bases matching TRBD1. The V gene's germline CDR1 is SGDLS and CDR2 YYNGEE. V was pared by 3 bases and J by 5 bases, with 7 bases of the junction left unmatched. This CDR3 comprises 15 residues. CDR3: CASSARQGARTEAFF. CDR3 coding DNA: TGTGCCAGCAGCGCCCGACAGGGGGCGAGGACTGAAGCTTTCTTT.

The chain employs TRBV19 and TRBJ1-2; D uncertain. CDR1 is LNHDA and CDR2 is SQIVND in the germline V gene (reference sequence). The CDR3 spans 14 residues. Trimming pared 4 bases from V and 6 bases from J, leaving 15 bases between. The CDR3 DNA reads as TGTGCCAGTAGTACCTCTCGGGTGGTAAATGGCTACACCTTC. Protein product: CASSTSRVVNGYTF.

V gene TRBV9 combines with J gene TRBJ2-1, with 7 bases lining up with TRBD1. Germline V gene sequence: CDR1 SGDLS, CDR2 YYNGEE. Trimming cost V 3 bases and J 10 bases; bases outside gene matches: 10. CDR3 length: 14 amino acids. The CDR3 region is CASSGDSTTSEQFF. CDR3 in DNA: TGTGCCAGCAGCGGGGACAGCACAACGTCCGAGCAGTTCTTC.

The chain uses TRBV2 and TRBJ2-7, with 11 bases identical to TRBD1. Germline CDR1 reads SNHLY; CDR2 reads FYNNEI. The CDR3 has 14 amino acids. Trimming removed 7 bases from V and 1 base from J; junction bases left unmatched: 3. CDR3 coding DNA: TGTGCCAGCAACGGACAGGGGGCTTCCTACGAGCAGTACTTC. This encodes CASNGQGASYEQYF.

The chain joins TRBV11-3 to TRBJ2-1; D gene unclear. The germline V gene encodes CDR1 SGHNT and CDR2 YENEEA. The V end lost 4 bases, the J end lost 6 bases, and 13 bases lay between the germline ends. The length of the CDR3 is 14 residues. CDR3 bases: TGTGCCAGCAGCTCCGGTGTTTGGGCCAATGAGCAGTTCTTC. It specifies CASSSGVWANEQFF.

The rearrangement uses TRBV7-9 and TRBJ2-1; TRBD1 might be the D (5 bases). The CDR3 extends over 15 amino acids. Germline CDR1 reads SEHNR; CDR2 reads FQNEAQ (reference sequence). Trimming pared 4 bases from V and 2 bases from J, leaving 12 bases between. Here the CDR3 reads CASSSPGSTYNEQFF. The CDR3 DNA follows: TGTGCCAGCAGCTCTCCAGGGTCCACCTACAATGAGCAGTTCTTC.

This clone was recorded only once. The chain employs TRBV11-2 and TRBJ2-7, with D perhaps assigned TRBD1 or TRBD2 (5 bases each). The V gene lost 0 bases and the J gene lost 0 bases, with 15 bases spanning the gap. CDR1 is SGHAT, CDR2 FQNNGV, per germline. The CDR3 runs to 17 residues. The CDR3 spells CASSLDEGWGSSYEQYF. CDR3 nucleotides: TGTGCCAGCAGCTTAGACGAGGGTTGGGGGAGCTCCTACGAGCAGTACTTC.

J is TRBJ1-1 and V is TRBV6-6; D is ambiguous. V was shortened by 7 bases and J by 6 bases, with 18 bases between the two germline ends. This CDR3 has 14 amino acids. Germline assignment: CDR1 MNHNY and CDR2 SVGAGI (reference sequence). DNA for the CDR3: TGTGCCAGCACCTCAACAGAGGCCATGCCTGAAGCTTTCTTT. This translates into CASTSTEAMPEAFF.

This chain links TRBV5-4 with TRBJ2-7, with D possibly matching TRBD1 (6 bases). Looked up from germline, CDR1 is SGHNT and CDR2 is YYREEE (reference sequence). Trimming removed 0 bases at V and 3 bases at J, with 19 bases between. The CDR3 extends over 17 amino acids. The CDR3 DNA reads TGTGCCAGCAGCTTGGCGGGCGTGGCAGGGGACCTCTACGAGCAGTACTTC. Translated: CASSLAGVAGDLYEQYF.

CDR3 DNA sequence: TGCGCCAGCAGCACCGGACAGGCCGGCTCCTACAATGAGCAGTTCTTC. Its translation is CASSTGQAGSYNEQFF. The J gene is TRBJ2-1, the V gene TRBV5-1, with 7 bases lining up with TRBD1. The V gene end was trimmed by 4 bases and the J gene end by 0 bases; junction bases not matched to a gene: 7. This CDR3 spans 16 amino acids. Germline V gene lookup returns CDR1 SGHRS and CDR2 YFSETQ. The whole variable domain, remainder taken from reference TRBV5-1 and TRBJ2-1, is KAGVTQTPRYLIKTRGQQVTLSCSPISGHRSVSWYQQTPGQGLQFLFEYFSETQRNKGNFPGRFSGRQFSNSRSEMNVSTLELGDSALYLCASSTGQAGSYNEQFFGPGTRLTVL.

V is TRBV30 and J is TRBJ1-3, with D uncertain. The CDR3 is 16 residues long. CDR1 is GTSNPN and CDR2 is SVGIG in the germline V gene (reference sequence). Trimming removed 0 bases from V and 0 bases from J, with 12 bases in between. The CDR3 coding sequence is TGTGCCTGGAGTGTACTATGGTCCGTCTCTGGAAACACCATATATTTT. Encoded protein: CAWSVLWSVSGNTIYF.